This T cell receptor beta chain was observed in a study of T cell changes during pregnancy in multiple sclerosis. The data were produced by immunoSEQ multiplex PCR, yet TCRdb's version contains in-frame clones alone and is incomplete. The data show tens of thousands of clones, with over 90% seen just once and 0.2% to 0.3% held by the top ten. The CDR3 is 13 amino acids. CDR1 is SNHLY and CDR2 is FYNNEI in the germline V gene. V trimming: 3 bases; J trimming: 6 bases; junction bases outside the gene matches: 4. Specimen: CD4+ T cells from peripheral blood mononuclear cells, collected in the second trimester of pregnancy. The chain combines TRBV2 with TRBJ1-2; 7 bases match TRBD1. This clonotype was sampled from a female donor with multiple sclerosis, enrolled in a pregnancy study. CDR3 region: CASSDRGMDGYTF. In DNA, the CDR3 is TGTGCCAGCAGTGACAGGGGGATGGATGGCTACACCTTC. Full variable domain (remainder filled in from reference TRBV2 and TRBJ1-2): EPEVTQTPSHQVTQMGQEVILRCVPISNHLYFYWYRQILGQKVEFLVSFYNNEISEKSEIFDDQFSVERPDGSNFTLKIRSTKLEDSAMYFCASSDRGMDGYTFGSGTRLTVV.